This T cell receptor (beta chain) emerged from a study of T cells in Graves' hyperthyroidism and ophthalmopathy. It was RNA transcripts that yielded the amplified TCR beta CDR3 regions. With the HTBI primer set, the TCR CDR3 went through a first round of RT-PCR. TCRdb itself ran the multiplex PCR reads through MiXCR, one entry per CDR3 protein. The table has roughly 420,000 distinct CDR3 sequences, roughly an eighth seen once. Germline V lookup: CDR1 KGHSH, CDR2 LQKENI. This CDR3 is built from 15 residues. Trimming took off 5 bases at V and 4 bases at J, with 14 bases between the two ends. When ophthalmopathy did not progress within 18 months, Graves' hyperthyroidism was considered stable. Patients aged 18 to 65 had newly diagnosed hyperthyroidism of under 2 months' duration. For this clonotype: Antigen specificity is unknown.

Study findings and constraints: Expanded thyroid clonotypes (above 0.001) were mostly also found in blood.

V usage is TRBV18 and J usage is TRBJ1-4; TRBD1 might be the D (5 bases). The clonotype was recovered from a woman aged 18 to 35 with Graves' hyperthyroidism. Sample: blood. CDR3 bases: TGTGCCAGCTCATCCCAGACAGACGATAATGAAAAACTGTTTTTT. It codes for CASSSQTDDNEKLFF.